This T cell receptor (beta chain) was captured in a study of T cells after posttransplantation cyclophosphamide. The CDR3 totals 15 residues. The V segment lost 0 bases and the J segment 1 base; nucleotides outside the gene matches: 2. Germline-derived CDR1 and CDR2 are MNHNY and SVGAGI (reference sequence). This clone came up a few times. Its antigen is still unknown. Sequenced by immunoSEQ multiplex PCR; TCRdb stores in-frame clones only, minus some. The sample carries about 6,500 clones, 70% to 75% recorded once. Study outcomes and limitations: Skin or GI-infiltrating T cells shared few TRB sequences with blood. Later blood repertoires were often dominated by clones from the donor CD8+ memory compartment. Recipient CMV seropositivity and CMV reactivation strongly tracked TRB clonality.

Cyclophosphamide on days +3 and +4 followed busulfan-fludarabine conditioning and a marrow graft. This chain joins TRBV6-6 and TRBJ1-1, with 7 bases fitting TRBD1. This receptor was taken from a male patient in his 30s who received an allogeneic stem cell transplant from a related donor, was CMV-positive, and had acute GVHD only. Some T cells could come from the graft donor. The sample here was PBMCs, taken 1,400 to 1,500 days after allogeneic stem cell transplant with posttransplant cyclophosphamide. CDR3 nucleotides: TGTGCCAGCAGTTACTCGGGACAGAAGAACACTGAAGCTTTCTTT. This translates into CASSYSGQKNTEAFF.